These 3 T cell receptor beta chains came from one sample sequenced in a study of shared clonotypes between healthy human individuals. Measured with immunoSEQ multiplex PCR; TCRdb has only the in-frame clones, and not every one. Of millions of clones detected, about 95% appear once; the ten largest clones hold 1% to 1.3%. Cells designated naive CD8 were CD45RO-negative and were positively selected for CCR7, with terminally differentiated effector memory CD45RA+ cells excluded. The sample was naive CD8+ T cells sorted from blood. These receptors came from a man younger than 35 in good health.

V and J are TRBV27 and TRBJ2-1, with 7 bases aligning to TRBD1. The J segment lost 4 bases and the V segment lost 6 bases, leaving 9 bases of the junction unmatched. The CDR3 has 15 residues. CDR1 is MNHEY and CDR2 is SMNVEV in the germline V gene (reference sequence). CDR3 protein: CASSSGTVLYNEQFF. The DNA of the CDR3 is TGTGCCAGCAGCTCCGGGACAGTCCTGTACAATGAGCAGTTCTTC.

The chain has TRBV6-4 and TRBJ2-2, with D unclear. Trimming left V 4 bases short and J 2 bases short, with 11 bases between. Germline V gene data show CDR1 as MRHNA and CDR2 as SNTAGT. The CDR3 runs to 15 residues. The CDR3, as DNA: TGTGCCAGCAGTGTAAGGGCCCAAAACACCGGGGAGCTGTTTTTT. It encodes CASSVRAQNTGELFF.

The CDR3 protein is CASSLGRGASEKLFF. CDR3 sequence (DNA): TGTGCCAGCAGTTTGGGCAGGGGAGCTAGTGAAAAACTGTTTTTT. This chain uses TRBV28 with TRBJ1-4; a possible D gene is TRBD1 (6 bases). Between the trimmed V and J ends, which lost 3 bases and 7 bases, there was a span of 15 bases. Germline V gene sequence: CDR1 MDHEN, CDR2 SYDVKM. CDR3 length equals 15 residues.